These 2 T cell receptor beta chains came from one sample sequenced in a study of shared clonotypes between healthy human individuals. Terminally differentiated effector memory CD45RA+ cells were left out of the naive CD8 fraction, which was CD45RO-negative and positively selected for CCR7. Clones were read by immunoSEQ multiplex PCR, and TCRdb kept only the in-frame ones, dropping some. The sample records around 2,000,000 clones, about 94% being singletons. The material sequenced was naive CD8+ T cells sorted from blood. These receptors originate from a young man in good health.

The chain's CDR3 is CAWIGGKAYEQYF. The CDR3 bases are TGTGCCTGGATAGGGGGAAAAGCCTACGAGCAGTACTTC. V is TRBV30 and J is TRBJ2-7, with a tentative D call TRBD1 (6 bases). The CDR3 has 13 amino acids. Trimming took 4 bases from V and 2 from J, leaving 12 bases between them. Germline V gives CDR1 GTSNPN, CDR2 SVGIG (reference sequence).

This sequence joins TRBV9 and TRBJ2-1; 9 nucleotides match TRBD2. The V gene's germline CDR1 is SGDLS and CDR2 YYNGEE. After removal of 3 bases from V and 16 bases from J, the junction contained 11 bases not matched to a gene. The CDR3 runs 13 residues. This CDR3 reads CASSADTAGGAFF. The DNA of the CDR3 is TGTGCCAGCAGCGCCGATACAGCGGGAGGAGCATTCTTC.